The 31 T cell receptor beta chains below all came from one sample that was sequenced in a study of blood T cell repertoires in COVID-19. The assay was immunoSEQ multiplex PCR, and TCRdb's table has in-frame clones only and misses some. This table has approximately 380,000 clones, 70% to 90% appearing once. The sequencing input was PBMCs or T cells enriched from blood (not recorded which). These receptors originate from a woman aged 18-30 years who had recovered from COVID-19.

This clone came up once. This chain uses TRBV9 with TRBJ1-1; 8 bases map to TRBD1. V lost 3 bases and J lost 9; bases outside the gene matches: 16. Germline CDR1 reads SGDLS; CDR2 reads YYNGEE. The CDR3 is 16 residues long. CDR3 region: CASSAGGQGPNQKAFF. The DNA of the CDR3 is TGTGCCAGCAGCGCAGGCGGACAGGGTCCAAACCAAAAAGCTTTCTTT.

The V and J genes are TRBV27 and TRBJ1-1, with 7 bases that match TRBD1. The CDR3 runs 14 residues. Germline V gives CDR1 MNHEY, CDR2 SMNVEV (reference sequence). The junction had 5 bases not matched to a gene; V was cut back by 6 bases and J by 1 base. Here the CDR3 DNA reads TGTGCCAGCAGACATACAGGGGCGAACACTGAAGCTTTCTTT. Amino acid sequence: CASRHTGANTEAFF.

V gene TRBV15 combines with J gene TRBJ1-2, with TRBD1 identical over 7 bases. Trimming removed 0 bases from V and 4 bases from J; junction bases left unmatched: 5. The CDR3 covers 15 residues. Germline CDR1 and CDR2: LNHNV and YYDKDF (reference sequence). The CDR3 reads CATSRDPTGIYGYTF. As DNA, the CDR3 is TGTGCCACCAGCAGAGACCCGACAGGGATCTATGGCTACACCTTC.

This rearrangement joins TRBV28 to TRBJ2-7; D uncertain. CDR1 is MDHEN, CDR2 SYDVKM, per germline. Trimming shortened V by 6 bases and J by 0 bases, and 12 bases separated the two germline ends. This CDR3 is built from 14 residues. The CDR3 loop reads CASSPDTISYEQYF. As DNA, the CDR3 is TGTGCCAGCAGCCCAGACACCATCTCCTACGAGCAGTACTTC.

The chain has TRBV6-5 and TRBJ2-7, with 11 positions matching TRBD1. The V segment lost 7 bases and the J segment 6 bases; nucleotides outside the gene matches: 8. CDR3 length: 14 amino acids. Germline V gives CDR1 MNHEY, CDR2 SVGAGI. The CDR3 DNA sequence: TGTGCCAGCACCGCCGGGACAGGGGGGTTCGAGCAGTACTTC. Amino acids: CASTAGTGGFEQYF.

The chain joins TRBV11-3 to TRBJ2-7; TRBD1 matches at 8 bases. This CDR3 spans 16 amino acids. V shed 3 bases, J shed 5 bases, and the junction held 12 bases outside the gene matches. Looked up from germline, CDR1 is SGHNT and CDR2 is YENEEA. CDR3 DNA: TGTGCCAGCAGCTTCGTGCGGACAGGGACATCCGACGAGCAGTACTTC. Encoded protein: CASSFVRTGTSDEQYF.

The chain's CDR3 is CASSLGGGPYEQYF. For the CDR3, the DNA is TGCGCCAGCAGCTTGGGGGGGGGCCCCTACGAGCAGTACTTC. The J gene is TRBJ2-7, the V gene TRBV5-1; a weak D match, TRBD2 (7 bases). Trimming pared 0 bases from V and 2 bases from J, leaving 9 bases between. From germline, CDR1 is SGHRS and CDR2 YFSETQ. CDR3 length: 14 residues.

The chain joins TRBV11-2 to TRBJ2-3; 8 nucleotides match TRBD1. The germline V gene encodes CDR1 SGHAT and CDR2 FQNNGV. The CDR3 loop spans 15 amino acids. Germline trimming cut 1 base from V and 2 bases from J; bases unmatched to any gene: 2. The CDR3 loop is CASSLAGQVTDTQYF. As DNA, the CDR3 is TGTGCCAGCAGCTTAGCGGGACAGGTCACAGATACGCAGTATTTT.

The J gene is TRBJ1-1, the V gene TRBV10-2, with 10 bases identical to TRBD1. With V trimmed by 6 bases and J by 0 bases, 7 bases remained unmatched. Germline CDR1 WSHSY, CDR2 SAAADI. This CDR3 is built from 16 residues. The CDR3 coding sequence is TGCGCCAGCAGCCTGGGACAGGGGATACTGAACACTGAAGCTTTCTTT. Protein: CASSLGQGILNTEAFF.

This chain joins TRBV3-1 (or the pseudogene TRBV3-2) and TRBJ1-1; 8 bases map to TRBD1. This CDR3 has 14 amino acids. Germline V CDR1 and CDR2: LGHDT, YNNKEL (reference sequence). V shed 4 bases and J 3 bases; nucleotides not matched to a gene: 4. CDR3 DNA: TGTGCCAGCAGCCTCAGGGGGCAGGACACTGAAGCTTTCTTT. Its protein product is CASSLRGQDTEAFF.

The V call is TRBV7-9, the J call TRBJ2-3; 9 bases fit TRBD2. The CDR3 consists of 17 residues. Germline CDR1 SEHNR, CDR2 FQNEAQ (reference sequence). V lost 6 bases and J lost 4; bases outside the gene matches: 14. The CDR3 DNA reads as TGTGCCAGCAGTCCCCTCTCCGGGCGGGGGGGTGCAGATACGCAGTATTTT. Translated, it gives CASSPLSGRGGADTQYF.

The CDR3 nucleotides read TGCAGTGCAACTCAAGAGACCCAGTACTTC. This gives the protein CSATQETQYF. The rearrangement uses TRBV20-1 and TRBJ2-5; no clear D gene. Germline assignment: CDR1 DFQATT and CDR2 SNEGSKA (reference sequence). Deletions cut 6 bases from V and 2 bases from J, with 4 bases between. CDR3 size: 10 residues.

The genes are TRBV12-3 or TRBV12-4 and TRBJ1-1; D may be TRBD1 (6 bases). V shed 6 bases and J shed 4 bases, with 9 bases lying between them. There are 12 residues in the CDR3. The CDR3 loop is CASRGQTTEAFF. The DNA for the CDR3 is TGTGCCAGCAGAGGACAGACCACTGAAGCTTTCTTT.

The chain is built from TRBV30 and TRBJ1-2; possible D gene TRBD1, 5 bases. This CDR3 has 13 amino acids. The ends were cut back, 0 bases at V and 11 bases at J, with 16 bases in the middle. From germline, CDR1 is GTSNPN and CDR2 SVGIG (reference sequence). The CDR3 nucleotides read TGTGCCTGGAGTGTTTTAACCCCAAGGACATACACCTTC. Translating gives CAWSVLTPRTYTF.

The V call is TRBV5-1, the J call TRBJ1-5; tentative D call: TRBD1 (5 bases). Germline lookup yields CDR1 SGHRS and CDR2 YFSETQ. The CDR3 has 15 amino acids. The germline V and J ends were trimmed by 2 bases and 4 bases, with 13 bases remaining between them. This CDR3 is CASSLDGGDNQPQHF. The DNA of the CDR3 is TGCGCCAGCAGCTTAGACGGGGGGGATAATCAGCCCCAGCATTTT.

The V call is TRBV6-1, the J call TRBJ2-2; 8 bases are shared with TRBD1. The V segment lost 2 bases and the J segment 5 bases; nucleotides outside the gene matches: 1. This CDR3 has 14 amino acids. CDR1 is MNHNS and CDR2 is SASEGT in the germline V gene. The CDR3 bases are TGTGCCAGCAGTGAAAACAGGGGGACCGGGGAGCTGTTTTTT. Encoded protein: CASSENRGTGELFF.

This chain joins TRBV25-1 and TRBJ1-5, with TRBD1 identical over 9 bases. This CDR3 spans 16 amino acids. Losses at the gene ends were 3 bases for V and 4 bases for J; bases not matched to a gene: 7. Germline loops: CDR1 MGHDK, CDR2 SYGVNS. The CDR3 region has the DNA TGTGCCAGCAGTGAGGGACAGGGCAACCCGAATCAGCCCCAGCATTTT. Residues: CASSEGQGNPNQPQHF.

The rearrangement joins TRBV28 to TRBJ2-4; 11 bases are shared with TRBD1. The trim removed 4 bases at V and 0 bases at J, leaving 5 bases unmatched. This CDR3 has 17 residues. Germline CDR1 and CDR2: MDHEN and SYDVKM. CDR3 nucleotides: TGTGCCAGCAGTTCCGGGACAGGGGGTTTAGCCAAAAACATTCAGTACTTC. It yields the protein CASSSGTGGLAKNIQYF.

The chain employs TRBV20-1 and TRBJ1-6; D is perhaps TRBD1 (5 bases). The germline CDR1 and CDR2 sequences are DFQATT and SNEGSKA (reference sequence). CDR3 length: 15 residues. Trimming removed 6 bases from V and 11 bases from J, with 23 bases in between. The CDR3 loop is CSASREAAMGAPLHF. The DNA for the CDR3 is TGCAGTGCCAGTCGGGAGGCAGCCATGGGGGCACCCCTCCACTTT.

The J gene is TRBJ2-2, the V gene TRBV2, with TRBD2 identical over 8 bases. J lost 4 bases, V lost 7 bases, and 5 bases had no gene match. Germline lookup yields CDR1 SNHLY and CDR2 FYNNEI. There are 14 residues in the CDR3. The CDR3 coding sequence is TGTGCCAGCACAGAGCGGGGGCCCACCGGGGAGCTGTTTTTT. It yields the protein CASTERGPTGELFF.

On this clone itself: Within the sample, other DNA sequences also encode this same CDR3. The chain employs TRBV18 and TRBJ1-1; TRBD1 might be the D (6 bases). The CDR3 loop spans 13 amino acids. From germline, CDR1 is KGHSH and CDR2 LQKENI. Trimming cost V 3 bases and J 1 base, with 6 bases left between them. The CDR3 here is CASSPTGNTEAFF. In DNA form, the CDR3 reads TGTGCCAGCTCACCGACAGGGAACACTGAAGCTTTCTTT.

This clone was detected only a few times. The chain is built from TRBV3-1 (or the pseudogene TRBV3-2) and TRBJ1-2; D perhaps matches TRBD1 (6 bases). CDR3 length: 14 residues. Germline CDR1 is LGHDT and CDR2 is YNNKEL (reference sequence). Deletions cut 7 bases from V and 2 bases from J, with 14 bases between. The CDR3 sequence: CASTPGVSNYGYTF. For the CDR3, the DNA is TGTGCCAGCACCCCAGGGGTATCGAACTATGGCTACACCTTC.

The J gene is TRBJ1-1, the V gene TRBV29-1; D is unresolved. V dropped 4 bases and J dropped 8 bases, with 8 bases sitting between them. The CDR3 is made up of 10 amino acids. Germline lookup yields CDR1 SQVTM and CDR2 ANQGSEA. CDR3 in amino acids: CSVVPGEAFF. CDR3 in DNA: TGCAGCGTTGTACCGGGGGAAGCTTTCTTT.

This sequence joins TRBV13 and TRBJ1-1, with D unclear. V gave up 5 bases and J gave up 0 bases, with 16 bases separating them. Germline CDR1 is PRHDT and CDR2 is FYEKMQ (reference sequence). The CDR3 runs to 16 residues. CDR3 amino acids: CASSISGEKMNTEAFF. The CDR3 DNA is TGTGCCAGCAGCATTTCGGGTGAAAAGATGAACACTGAAGCTTTCTTT.

For the CDR3, the DNA is TGTGCCAGCAGCTTACGGGGCGGACAGAGCTACACCTTC. Translated, it gives CASSLRGGQSYTF. This chain joins TRBV7-2 and TRBJ1-2; possibly TRBD1 for D (6 bases). The germline V gene encodes CDR1 SGHTA and CDR2 FQGNSA. Trimming left V 2 bases short and J 9 bases short, with 13 bases between. This CDR3 is built from 13 residues.

The chain has TRBV5-1 and TRBJ2-3, with TRBD2 identical over 7 bases. Germline V lookup: CDR1 SGHRS, CDR2 YFSETQ. Trimming removed 5 bases from V and 0 bases from J; junction bases left unmatched: 6. The CDR3 extends over 15 amino acids. CDR3 protein: CASRMRGISTDTQYF. CDR3 sequence (DNA): TGCGCCAGCAGAATGCGGGGGATTAGCACAGATACGCAGTATTTT.

The chain employs TRBV27 and TRBJ1-5, with TRBD1 matching over 8 bases. Germline V lookup: CDR1 MNHEY, CDR2 SMNVEV (reference sequence). CDR3 length: 14 amino acids. The V gene end was trimmed by 5 bases and the J gene end by 5 bases; junction bases not matched to a gene: 5. The CDR3 coding sequence is TGTGCCAGCAGTCCAGGGACAGGCGATCAGCCCCAGCATTTT. This translates into CASSPGTGDQPQHF.

The chain employs TRBV5-8 and TRBJ1-1; TRBD1 matches at 9 bases. Germline CDR1 SGHTS, CDR2 YDEGEE. V lost 4 bases to trimming and J lost 1 base; unmatched junction nucleotides: 5. The CDR3 runs 15 residues. This CDR3 is CASSLYRGRNTEAFF. CDR3 DNA: TGTGCCAGCAGCCTGTACAGGGGGCGGAACACTGAAGCTTTCTTT.

This chain uses TRBV24-1 with TRBJ1-1; no clear D gene. V lost 8 bases and J 0 bases, leaving 6 bases between the germline ends. The CDR3 runs 12 residues. CDR1 and CDR2 from the germline V gene are KGHDR and SFDVKD. Here the CDR3 reads CATMRMNTEAFF. CDR3 nucleotides: TGTGCCACCATGCGAATGAACACTGAAGCTTTCTTT.

The genes are TRBV2 and TRBJ2-1; TRBD2 agrees at 13 bases. The CDR3 runs to 16 residues. V lost 1 base to trimming and J lost 4 bases; unmatched junction nucleotides: 1. CDR1 is SNHLY and CDR2 is FYNNEI in the germline V gene. The CDR3 sequence: CASSEGLAGGYNEQFF. The CDR3 region has the DNA TGTGCCAGCAGTGAAGGACTAGCGGGGGGATACAATGAGCAGTTCTTC.

J is TRBJ2-3 and V is TRBV11-2; TRBD2 aligns across 14 bases. The CDR3 length is 19 residues. Per germline, CDR1 SGHAT and CDR2 FQNNGV. V lost 8 bases, J lost 3 bases, and 16 bases stayed unmatched. CDR3 in DNA: TGTGCCAGCCGGGGTTACGGACTAGCGGGGGGCCCAGAAACAGATACGCAGTATTTT. Translation: CASRGYGLAGGPETDTQYF. The whole variable domain, remainder taken from reference TRBV11-2 and TRBJ2-3, is EAGVAQSPRYKIIEKRQSVAFWCNPISGHATLYWYQQILGQGPKLLIQFQNNGVVDDSQLPKDRFSAERLKGVDSTLKIQPAKLEDSAVYLCASRGYGLAGGPETDTQYFGPGTRLTVL.